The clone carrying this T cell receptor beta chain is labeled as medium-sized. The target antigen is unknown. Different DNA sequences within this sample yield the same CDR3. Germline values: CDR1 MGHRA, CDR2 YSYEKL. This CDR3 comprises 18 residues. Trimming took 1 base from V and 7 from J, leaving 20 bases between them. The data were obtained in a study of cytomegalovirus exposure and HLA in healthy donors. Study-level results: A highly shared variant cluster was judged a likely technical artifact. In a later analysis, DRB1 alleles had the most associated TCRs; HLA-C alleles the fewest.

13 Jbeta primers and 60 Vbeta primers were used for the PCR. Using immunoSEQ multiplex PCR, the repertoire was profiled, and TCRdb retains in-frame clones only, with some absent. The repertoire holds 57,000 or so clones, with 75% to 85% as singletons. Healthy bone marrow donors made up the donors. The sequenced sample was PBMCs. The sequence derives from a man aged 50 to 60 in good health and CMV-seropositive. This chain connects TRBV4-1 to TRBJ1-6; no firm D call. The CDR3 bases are TGCGCCAGCAGCCAAGGGTTTTTCAGGCAACGGCCGAATTCACCCCTCCACTTT. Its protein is CASSQGFFRQRPNSPLHF.